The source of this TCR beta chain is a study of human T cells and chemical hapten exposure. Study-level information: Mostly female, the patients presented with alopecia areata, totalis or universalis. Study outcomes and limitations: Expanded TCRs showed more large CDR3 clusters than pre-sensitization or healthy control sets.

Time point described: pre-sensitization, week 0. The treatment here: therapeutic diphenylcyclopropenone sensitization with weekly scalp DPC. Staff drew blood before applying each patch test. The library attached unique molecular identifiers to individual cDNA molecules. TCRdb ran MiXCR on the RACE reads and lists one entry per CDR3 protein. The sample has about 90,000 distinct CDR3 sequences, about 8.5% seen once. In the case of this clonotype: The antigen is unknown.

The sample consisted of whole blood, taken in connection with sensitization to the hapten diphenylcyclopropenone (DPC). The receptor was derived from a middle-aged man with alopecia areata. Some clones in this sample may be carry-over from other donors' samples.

CDR3 amino acids: CASSLGTQSTDTQYF. The CDR3 bases are TGTGCCAGCAGTTTAGGGACACAGAGCACAGATACGCAGTATTTT. The chain joins TRBV6-2 or TRBV6-3 to TRBJ2-3, with D possibly matching TRBD1 (6 bases). The CDR3 covers 15 residues. The germline V and J ends were trimmed by 4 bases and 0 bases, with 11 bases remaining between them. Germline lookup yields CDR1 MNHEY and CDR2 SVGEGT.